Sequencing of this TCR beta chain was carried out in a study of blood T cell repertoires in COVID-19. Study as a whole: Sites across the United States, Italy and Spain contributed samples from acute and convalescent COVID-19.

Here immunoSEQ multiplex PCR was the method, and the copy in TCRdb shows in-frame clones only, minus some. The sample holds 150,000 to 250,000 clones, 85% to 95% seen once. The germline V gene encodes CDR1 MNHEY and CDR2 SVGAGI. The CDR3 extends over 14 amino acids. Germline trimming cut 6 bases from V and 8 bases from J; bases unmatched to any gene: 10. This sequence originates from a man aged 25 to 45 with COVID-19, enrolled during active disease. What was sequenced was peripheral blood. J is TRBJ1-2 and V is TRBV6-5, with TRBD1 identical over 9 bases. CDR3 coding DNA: TGTGCCAGCAGCCTCCGGGACAGGGTGGGCGGCTACACCTTC. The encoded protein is CASSLRDRVGGYTF.